This is a list of T cell receptor beta chains from one sample in a study of cytomegalovirus exposure and HLA in healthy donors. The method was immunoSEQ multiplex PCR; TCRdb's version includes in-frame clones alone and lacks a portion of them. The sample contains a few hundred thousand clones, approximately 87% of which appear only once. The sample was PBMCs. The receptors were gathered from a woman in her late teens or twenties in good health and CMV-seronegative. Both conserved end residues are part of each CDR3. D genes are given only for firm matches. Clone size is given for some rows only: seen once, a few or many times, or a class if the clone is expanded.

J: TRBJ2-1; size: NA; D: NA; V: TRBV7-2; CDR3: CASSMESGTNNEQFF; DNA: TGTGCCAGCAGCATGGAAAGCGGGACAAACAATGAGCAGTTCTTC
J: TRBJ2-5; size: NA; D: TRBD2; V: TRBV5-4; CDR3: CASSGGLAGPQETQYF; DNA: TGTGCCAGCAGCGGCGGACTAGCGGGTCCCCAAGAGACCCAGTACTTC
J: TRBJ2-7; size: NA; D: NA; V: TRBV5-1; CDR3: CASSLAPHTTYEQYF; DNA: TGCGCCAGCAGCTTGGCCCCCCACACTACCTACGAGCAGTACTTC
J: TRBJ2-7; size: NA; D: TRBD1; V: TRBV7-9; CDR3: CASSHGTGLYEQYF; DNA: TGTGCCAGCAGCCATGGGACAGGCCTCTACGAGCAGTACTTC
J: TRBJ1-5; size: NA; D: TRBD1; V: TRBV19; CDR3: CASEWTGDGNQPQHF; DNA: TGTGCCAGTGAATGGACAGGGGACGGCAATCAGCCCCAGCATTTT
J: TRBJ2-2; size: NA; D: TRBD1; V: TRBV7-3; CDR3: CASSHQQGAAGELFF; DNA: TGTGCCAGCAGCCATCAGCAGGGGGCGGCCGGGGAGCTGTTTTTT
J: TRBJ2-1; size: once; D: TRBD2; V: TRBV5-4; CDR3: CASSSPSGAWDEQFF; DNA: TGTGCCAGCAGCTCCCCTAGCGGGGCCTGGGATGAGCAGTTCTTC
J: TRBJ1-1; size: NA; D: NA; V: TRBV6-1; CDR3: CASSKGGANTEAFF; DNA: TGTGCCAGCAGTAAGGGGGGGGCGAACACTGAAGCTTTCTTT
J: TRBJ2-1; size: NA; D: TRBD2; V: TRBV9; CDR3: CASSAGVGGSSYNEQFF; DNA: TGTGCCAGCAGCGCCGGTGTGGGAGGGAGCTCCTACAATGAGCAGTTCTTC
J: TRBJ2-5; size: NA; D: TRBD2; V: TRBV11-2; CDR3: CASSLDSGRQETQYF; DNA: TGTGCCAGCAGCTTGGATAGCGGGAGACAAGAGACCCAGTACTTC
J: TRBJ2-7; size: NA; D: NA; V: TRBV5-4; CDR3: CASSLKRQVPYEQYF; DNA: TGTGCCAGCAGCTTAAAAAGACAGGTTCCCTACGAGCAGTACTTC
J: TRBJ2-5; size: NA; D: NA; V: TRBV1; CDR3: CTSSRSRETQYF; DNA: TGCACCAGCAGCCGGTCCCGGGAGACCCAGTACTTC
J: TRBJ1-5; size: NA; D: NA; V: TRBV27; CDR3: CASSLLGAGQPQHF; DNA: TGTGCCAGCAGTTTACTTGGGGCCGGGCAGCCCCAGCATTTT
J: TRBJ2-7; size: NA; D: NA; V: TRBV4-2; CDR3: CASSQTGPSSYEQYF; DNA: TGTGCCAGCAGCCAGACAGGTCCTAGCTCCTACGAGCAGTACTTC
J: TRBJ2-7; size: NA; D: NA; V: TRBV10-3; CDR3: CAISEPEQGRGYEQYF; DNA: TGTGCCATCAGTGAGCCAGAACAGGGTAGGGGCTACGAGCAGTACTTC
J: TRBJ2-1; size: NA; D: NA; V: TRBV2; CDR3: CASSEDYGSSYNEQFF; DNA: TGTGCCAGCAGCGAAGACTACGGGAGCTCCTACAATGAGCAGTTCTTC
J: TRBJ2-1; size: NA; D: NA; V: TRBV5-1; CDR3: CASRATIGNEQFF; DNA: TGCGCCAGCAGAGCGACTATTGGCAATGAGCAGTTCTTC
J: TRBJ2-1; size: NA; D: NA; V: TRBV6-5; CDR3: CASRQGNYNEQFF; DNA: TGTGCCAGCAGGCAGGGTAATTACAATGAGCAGTTCTTC
J: TRBJ1-1; size: NA; D: NA; V: TRBV6-1; CDR3: CASSPTGNPEAFF; DNA: TGTGCCAGCAGCCCTACAGGGAATCCTGAAGCTTTCTTT
J: TRBJ2-7; size: NA; D: TRBD1; V: TRBV19; CDR3: CASSARQGGYEQYF; DNA: TGTGCCAGTAGTGCGCGACAGGGGGGATACGAGCAGTACTTC
J: TRBJ2-1; size: NA; D: NA; V: TRBV10-1; CDR3: CASSESRQASSYNEQFF; DNA: TGCGCCAGCAGTGAGTCTCGACAGGCAAGCTCCTACAATGAGCAGTTCTTC
J: TRBJ2-2; size: many; D: NA; V: TRBV18; CDR3: CASSLDRLGELFF; DNA: TGTGCCAGCTCACTTGACAGGCTCGGGGAGCTGTTTTTT
J: TRBJ1-2; size: NA; D: NA; V: TRBV10-3; CDR3: CAISENGYGGYTF; DNA: TGTGCCATCAGTGAGAACGGGTATGGTGGCTACACCTTC
J: TRBJ1-1; size: NA; D: NA; V: TRBV23-1; CDR3: CASSHRDILNTEAFF; DNA: TGCGCCAGCAGTCATCGGGACATCTTGAACACTGAAGCTTTCTTT
J: TRBJ2-7; size: NA; D: TRBD1; V: TRBV9; CDR3: CASSRGTGGPYEQYF; DNA: TGTGCCAGCAGCCGCGGGACAGGGGGACCCTACGAGCAGTACTTC
J: TRBJ1-3; size: NA; D: NA; V: TRBV29-1; CDR3: CSAGRGGGNTIYF; DNA: TGCAGCGCCGGGAGGGGTGGAGGAAACACCATATATTTT
J: TRBJ1-5; size: NA; D: NA; V: TRBV27; CDR3: CASSLTAGGNSNQPQHF; DNA: TGTGCCAGCAGTCTTACAGCGGGTGGAAATAGCAATCAGCCCCAGCATTTT